This TCR beta chain originates from a study of T-cell reconstitution after alpha-beta-depleted transplantation in children. Unique molecular identifiers were used to barcode this TCRbeta library. TCRdb re-called the PCR reads with MiXCR, one entry per CDR3 protein. The sample shows hundreds of thousands of distinct CDR3 sequences, around 16% of them seen only once. This clonotype was recorded at least ten times. This sample comprised PBMCs from the stem cell graft donor, obtained from the stem cell graft. This sequence originates from a human donor who donated a stem cell graft to a child with acute myeloid leukemia.

The CDR3 DNA reads TGTGCCAGCAGTCCGGGACAGGGGAACATAGTTTCCTACAATGAGCAGTTCTTC. This sequence encodes CASSPGQGNIVSYNEQFF. The chain couples TRBV12-3 or TRBV12-4 to TRBJ2-1, with 10 nucleotides matching TRBD1. V shed 5 bases and J 1 base; nucleotides not matched to a gene: 11. The CDR3 length is 18 residues.